This TCR beta chain originates from a study of T cell responses to AZD1222 COVID-19 vaccine. Study-wide results and caveats: Repertoires were collected only later (after the peak T cell response had occurred). Clonal diversity was possibly underestimated; the donors were predominantly white British and more often female.

The CDR3 runs to 15 residues. Germline CDR1 KGHSH, CDR2 LQKENI. The V and J ends lost 5 bases and 2 bases respectively, with 12 bases between them. About this clone: Its antigen is not identified.

Assay used: immunoSEQ multiplex PCR; TCRdb lists only in-frame clones, some missing. The data show 150,000 to 200,000 clones, about nine tenths seen once. Sample: peripheral blood, taken on day 0 of AZD1222 vaccination. This TCR was sampled from an adult in good health. This chain connects TRBV18 to TRBJ2-2; D remains ambiguous. The chain's CDR3 is CASSSTGLNTGELFF. CDR3 nucleotide sequence: TGTGCCAGCTCATCGACCGGGTTAAACACCGGGGAGCTGTTTTTT.